This T cell receptor (beta chain) appears in the sequencing data of a study of shared clonotypes between healthy human individuals. A remark on this clone: Its specificity is not known.

Here immunoSEQ multiplex PCR was the method, and the copy in TCRdb shows in-frame clones only, minus some. The sample has fewer than 1.4 million clones; approximately 78% are singletons. Findings of the study overall: Collection of samples was limited to blood; tissue repertoires likely differ.

Trimming removed 4 bases at V and 5 bases at J, with 18 bases between. Germline-derived CDR1 and CDR2 are SGHTA and FQGNSA. This CDR3 has 15 residues. The sequence was collected from a man aged 18 to 30 in good health. Some clones in this sample may be carry-over from other donors' samples. This chain joins TRBV7-2 and TRBJ2-7; either TRBD1 or TRBD2 may fit D (6 bases each). The sample was memory CD4+ T cells from PBMCs. Regarding subset: CD45RA-negative fraction. The CDR3: CASSSLGGQFNEQYF. In DNA form, the CDR3 reads TGTGCCAGCAGCTCGCTAGGGGGGCAATTCAACGAGCAGTACTTC.